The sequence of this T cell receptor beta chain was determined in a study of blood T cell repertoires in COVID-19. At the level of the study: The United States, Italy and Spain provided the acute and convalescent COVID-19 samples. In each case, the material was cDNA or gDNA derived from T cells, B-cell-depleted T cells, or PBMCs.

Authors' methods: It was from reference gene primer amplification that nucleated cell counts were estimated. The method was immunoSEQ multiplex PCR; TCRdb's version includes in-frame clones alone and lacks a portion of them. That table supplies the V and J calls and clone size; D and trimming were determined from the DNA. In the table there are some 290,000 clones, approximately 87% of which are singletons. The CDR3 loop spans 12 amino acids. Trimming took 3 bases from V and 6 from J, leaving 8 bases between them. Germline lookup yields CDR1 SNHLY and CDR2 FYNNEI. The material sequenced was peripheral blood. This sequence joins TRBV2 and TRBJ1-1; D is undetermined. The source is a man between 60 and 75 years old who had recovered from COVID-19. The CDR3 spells CASSDEGAEAFF. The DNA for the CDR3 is TGTGCCAGCAGTGACGAGGGAGCTGAAGCTTTCTTT.